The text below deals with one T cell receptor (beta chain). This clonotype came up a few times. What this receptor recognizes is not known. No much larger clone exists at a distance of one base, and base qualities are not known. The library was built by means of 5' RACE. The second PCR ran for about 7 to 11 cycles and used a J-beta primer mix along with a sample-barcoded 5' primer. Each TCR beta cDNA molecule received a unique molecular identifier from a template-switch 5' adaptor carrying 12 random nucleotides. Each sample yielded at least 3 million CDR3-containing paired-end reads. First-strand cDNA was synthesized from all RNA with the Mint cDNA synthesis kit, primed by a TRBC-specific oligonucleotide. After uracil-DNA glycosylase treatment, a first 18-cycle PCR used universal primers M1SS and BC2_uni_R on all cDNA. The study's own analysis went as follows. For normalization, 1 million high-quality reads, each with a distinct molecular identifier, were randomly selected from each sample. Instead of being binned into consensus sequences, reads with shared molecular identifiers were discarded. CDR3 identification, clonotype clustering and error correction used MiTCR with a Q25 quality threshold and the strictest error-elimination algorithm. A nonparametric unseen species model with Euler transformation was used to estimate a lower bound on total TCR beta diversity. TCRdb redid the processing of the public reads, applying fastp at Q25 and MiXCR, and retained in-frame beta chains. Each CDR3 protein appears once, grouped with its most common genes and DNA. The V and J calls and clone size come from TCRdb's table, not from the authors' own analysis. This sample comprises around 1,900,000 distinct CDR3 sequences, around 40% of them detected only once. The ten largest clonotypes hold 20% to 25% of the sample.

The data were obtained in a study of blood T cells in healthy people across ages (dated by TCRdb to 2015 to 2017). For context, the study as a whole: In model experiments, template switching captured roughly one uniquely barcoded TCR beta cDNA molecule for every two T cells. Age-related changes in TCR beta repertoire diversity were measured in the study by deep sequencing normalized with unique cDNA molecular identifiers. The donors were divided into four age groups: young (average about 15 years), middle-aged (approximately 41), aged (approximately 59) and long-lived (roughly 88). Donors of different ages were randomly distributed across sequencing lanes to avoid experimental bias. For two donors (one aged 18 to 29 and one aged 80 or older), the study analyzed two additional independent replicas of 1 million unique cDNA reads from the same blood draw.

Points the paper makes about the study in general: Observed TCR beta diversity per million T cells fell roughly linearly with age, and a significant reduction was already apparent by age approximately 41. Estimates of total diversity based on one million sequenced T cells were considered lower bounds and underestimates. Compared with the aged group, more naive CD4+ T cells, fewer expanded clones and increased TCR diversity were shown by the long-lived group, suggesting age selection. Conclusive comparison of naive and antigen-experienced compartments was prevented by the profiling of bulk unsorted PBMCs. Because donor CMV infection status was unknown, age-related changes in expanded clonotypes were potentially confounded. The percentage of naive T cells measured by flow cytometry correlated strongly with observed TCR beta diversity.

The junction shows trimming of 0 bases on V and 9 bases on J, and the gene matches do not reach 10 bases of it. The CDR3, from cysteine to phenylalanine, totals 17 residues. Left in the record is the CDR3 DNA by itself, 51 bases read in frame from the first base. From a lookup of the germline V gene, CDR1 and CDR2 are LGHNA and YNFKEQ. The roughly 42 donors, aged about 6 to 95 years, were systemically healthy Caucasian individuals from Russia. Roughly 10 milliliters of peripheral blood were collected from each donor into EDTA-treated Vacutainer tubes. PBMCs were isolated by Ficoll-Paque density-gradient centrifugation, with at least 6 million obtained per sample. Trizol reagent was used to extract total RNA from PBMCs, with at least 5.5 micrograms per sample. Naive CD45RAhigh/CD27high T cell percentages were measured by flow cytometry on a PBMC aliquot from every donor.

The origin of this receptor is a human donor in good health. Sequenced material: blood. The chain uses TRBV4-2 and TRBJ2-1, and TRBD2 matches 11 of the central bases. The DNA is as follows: TGTGCCAGCAGCCAAGATCAGTCGACTAGCGGGGTGAGTGAGCAGTTCTTC. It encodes CASSQDQSTSGVSEQFF.